The 14 T cell receptor beta chains listed next were all sequenced from one sample in a study of blood T cell repertoires in COVID-19. Repertoires were generated with immunoSEQ multiplex PCR, while TCRdb's copy carries only in-frame clones and drops some. The table shows about 210,000 clones, with about 91% occurring only once. The specimen was peripheral blood. The receptors here all came from a woman aged 40-49 years with acute or convalescent COVID-19.

The CDR3 is CASQEANTGELFF. In nucleotides, the CDR3 is TGTGCCAGCCAGGAAGCGAACACCGGGGAGCTGTTTTTT. This sequence joins TRBV3-1 (or the pseudogene TRBV3-2) and TRBJ2-2; the D is unclear. The CDR3 loop spans 13 amino acids. V lost 8 bases, J lost 0 bases, and 7 bases lay in between. Germline loops: CDR1 LGHDT, CDR2 YNNKEL (reference sequence).

The J gene is TRBJ1-2, the V gene TRBV3-1 (or the pseudogene TRBV3-2); no firm D call. Deletions cut 1 base from V and 3 bases from J, with 3 bases between. The CDR3 sequence is 12 residues long. From germline, CDR1 is LGHDT and CDR2 YNNKEL (reference sequence). The CDR3 bases are TGTGCCAGCAGCCAAGTCGACTATGGCTACACCTTC. Translated: CASSQVDYGYTF.

The J gene is TRBJ2-7, the V gene TRBV5-8; 11 bases are shared with TRBD1. CDR3 size: 15 residues. V lost 6 bases to trimming and J lost 3 bases; unmatched junction nucleotides: 8. CDR1 and CDR2 (germline): SGHTS, YDEGEE. CDR3 DNA sequence: TGTGCCAGCACCCTTGGAGGGACAGGGGGCTACGAGCAGTACGTC. Protein: CASTLGGTGGYEQYV.

This rearrangement joins TRBV19 to TRBJ1-2; tentatively, D is TRBD1 (5 bases). The germline V and J ends were trimmed by 9 bases and 3 bases, with 23 bases remaining between them. The CDR3 is made up of 16 amino acids. Germline loops: CDR1 LNHDA, CDR2 SQIVND (reference sequence). The CDR3 spells CASRNLRASLDYGYTF. DNA of the CDR3: TGTGCCAGCAGAAACCTCAGGGCCTCTTTGGACTATGGCTACACCTTC.

The chain combines TRBV6-5 with TRBJ1-2; no clear D gene. The CDR3 consists of 14 residues. From germline, CDR1 is MNHEY and CDR2 SVGAGI. The V end lost 0 bases, the J end lost 4 bases, and 9 bases lay between the germline ends. The CDR3 sequence is CASSYSNSPYGYTF. In DNA, the CDR3 is TGTGCCAGCAGTTACTCGAACAGCCCCTATGGCTACACCTTC.

The rearrangement links TRBV6-5 to TRBJ2-1; D is unresolved. Trimming cost V 0 bases and J 3 bases, with 3 bases left between them. This CDR3 has 13 amino acids. The germline V gene encodes CDR1 MNHEY and CDR2 SVGAGI. CDR3 loop: CASSYSLYNEQFF. The CDR3 DNA is TGTGCCAGCAGTTACTCTCTCTACAATGAGCAGTTCTTC.

The V gene is TRBV6-5, the J gene TRBJ1-1; weak D call: TRBD1 (6 bases). This CDR3 spans 14 amino acids. Germline V gives CDR1 MNHEY, CDR2 SVGAGI. The V end was cut by 11 bases, the J end by 0 bases, with 16 bases between. CDR3 protein: CASTMTGMNTEAFF. In DNA, the CDR3 is TGTGCCTCAACCATGACAGGCATGAACACTGAAGCTTTCTTT.

The J gene is TRBJ1-2, the V gene TRBV10-3, with D perhaps TRBD1 (6 bases). V lost 4 bases to trimming and J lost 3 bases, with 12 bases between them. CDR1 ENHRY and CDR2 SYGVKD come from the germline V gene. This CDR3 comprises 14 residues. This chain's CDR3 is CAISVGYRDYGYTF. The CDR3 nucleotides read TGTGCCATCAGTGTAGGTTACAGGGACTATGGCTACACCTTC.

V usage is TRBV11-2 and J usage is TRBJ2-5; 8 bases match TRBD2. The CDR3 length is 15 residues. After removal of 0 bases from V and 5 bases from J, the junction contained 5 bases not matched to a gene. Germline V CDR1 and CDR2: SGHAT, FQNNGV. CDR3 protein: CASSLDRTGGETQYF. The CDR3 DNA reads TGTGCCAGCAGCTTAGATCGAACGGGGGGGGAGACCCAGTACTTC.

The table lists this clone with a count of one. The genes are TRBV4-1 and TRBJ1-1; D is ambiguous. Trimming cost V 1 base and J 3 bases, with 9 bases left between them. The V gene's germline CDR1 is MGHRA and CDR2 YSYEKL. The CDR3 extends over 14 amino acids. CDR3 protein: CASSQVQVYTEAFF. Written as DNA, the CDR3 is TGCGCCAGCAGCCAAGTCCAGGTTTACACTGAAGCTTTCTTT.

The CDR3 DNA reads as TGTGCCAGCATGGTTTCGGGGCAGGGAGGACCACCCCTCCACTTT. Its translation is CASMVSGQGGPPLHF. The rearrangement uses TRBV6-5 and TRBJ1-6; a possible D gene is TRBD1 (5 bases). CDR3 length: 15 residues. The germline V gene has CDR1 MNHEY and CDR2 SVGAGI. Trimming stripped 7 bases from V and 11 bases from J, with 21 bases between.

This chain uses TRBV6-5 with TRBJ2-1; D is perhaps TRBD2 (5 bases). The CDR3 loop spans 15 amino acids. Germline-derived CDR1 and CDR2 are MNHEY and SVGAGI. V was pared by 8 bases and J by 1 base, with 15 bases between. The CDR3 is CASRDTALSYNEQFF. CDR3 sequence (DNA): TGTGCCAGCCGGGATACTGCTTTGTCCTACAATGAGCAGTTCTTC.

This sequence joins TRBV10-1 and TRBJ2-1, with 8 nucleotides matching TRBD1. Germline V gives CDR1 WNHNN, CDR2 SYGVQD (reference sequence). Losses at the gene ends were 3 bases for V and 8 bases for J; bases not matched to a gene: 15. This CDR3 is built from 17 residues. The CDR3 DNA sequence: TGCGCCAGCAGTGACCCTCGACAGGGGAGGAGGTTGGATGAGCAGTTCTTC. Amino acid sequence: CASSDPRQGRRLDEQFF.

V usage is TRBV5-1 and J usage is TRBJ2-5; 10 bases fit TRBD2. With 6 bases clipped from V and 3 bases from J, the junction kept 5 bases outside the gene matches. The CDR3 runs to 14 residues. The germline V gene has CDR1 SGHRS and CDR2 YFSETQ. CDR3 protein: CASTLAGVKETQYF. For the CDR3, the DNA is TGCGCCAGCACCCTAGCGGGGGTGAAAGAGACCCAGTACTTC.